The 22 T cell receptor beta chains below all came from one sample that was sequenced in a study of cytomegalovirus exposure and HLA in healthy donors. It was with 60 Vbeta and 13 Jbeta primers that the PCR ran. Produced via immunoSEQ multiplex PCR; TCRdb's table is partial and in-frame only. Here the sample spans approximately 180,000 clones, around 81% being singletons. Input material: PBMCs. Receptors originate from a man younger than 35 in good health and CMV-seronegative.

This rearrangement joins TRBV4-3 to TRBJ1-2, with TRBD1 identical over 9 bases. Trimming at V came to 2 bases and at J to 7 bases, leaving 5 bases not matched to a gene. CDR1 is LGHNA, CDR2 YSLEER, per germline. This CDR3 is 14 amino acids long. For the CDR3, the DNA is TGCGCCAGCAGCCAACTCACAGGGGGCCGTGGCTACACCTTC. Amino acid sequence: CASSQLTGGRGYTF.

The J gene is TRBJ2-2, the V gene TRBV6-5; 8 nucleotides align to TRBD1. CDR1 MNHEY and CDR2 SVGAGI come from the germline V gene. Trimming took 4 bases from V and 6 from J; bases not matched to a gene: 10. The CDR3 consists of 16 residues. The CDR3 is CASSSDRGGIPGELFF. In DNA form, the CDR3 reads TGTGCCAGCAGTTCCGACAGGGGAGGTATTCCCGGGGAGCTGTTTTTT.

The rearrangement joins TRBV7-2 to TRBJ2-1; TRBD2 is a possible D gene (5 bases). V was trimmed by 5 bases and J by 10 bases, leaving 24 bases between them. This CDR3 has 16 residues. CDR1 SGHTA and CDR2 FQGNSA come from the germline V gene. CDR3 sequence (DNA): TGTGCCAGCAGCCCCCGCCTAGAGCGGATGACCGGGGAGCAGTTCTTC. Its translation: CASSPRLERMTGEQFF.

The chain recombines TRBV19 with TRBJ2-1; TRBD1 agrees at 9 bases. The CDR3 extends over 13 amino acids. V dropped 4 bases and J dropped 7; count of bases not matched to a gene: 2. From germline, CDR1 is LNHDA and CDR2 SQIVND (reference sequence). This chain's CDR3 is CASSTTGGNEQFF. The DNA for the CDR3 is TGTGCCAGTAGTACGACAGGGGGGAATGAGCAGTTCTTC.

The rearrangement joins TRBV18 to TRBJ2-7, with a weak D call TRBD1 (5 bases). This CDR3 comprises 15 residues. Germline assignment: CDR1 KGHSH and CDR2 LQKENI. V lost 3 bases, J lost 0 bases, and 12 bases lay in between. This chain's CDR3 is CASSPAGQGSYEQYF. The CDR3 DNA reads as TGTGCCAGCTCACCCGCCGGGCAGGGCTCCTACGAGCAGTACTTC.

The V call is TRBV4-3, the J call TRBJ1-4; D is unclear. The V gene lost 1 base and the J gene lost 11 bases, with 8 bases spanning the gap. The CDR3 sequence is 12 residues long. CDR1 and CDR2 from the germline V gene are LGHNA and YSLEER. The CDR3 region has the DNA TGCGCCAGCAGCCAAGCCCCGGGGAAACTGTTTTTT. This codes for CASSQAPGKLFF.

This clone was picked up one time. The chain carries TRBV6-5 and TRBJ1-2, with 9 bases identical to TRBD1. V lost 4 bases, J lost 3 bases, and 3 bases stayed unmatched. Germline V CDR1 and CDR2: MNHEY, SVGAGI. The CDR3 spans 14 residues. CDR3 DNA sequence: TGTGCCAGCAGTTGGGACAGGGCCCACTATGGCTACACCTTC. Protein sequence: CASSWDRAHYGYTF.

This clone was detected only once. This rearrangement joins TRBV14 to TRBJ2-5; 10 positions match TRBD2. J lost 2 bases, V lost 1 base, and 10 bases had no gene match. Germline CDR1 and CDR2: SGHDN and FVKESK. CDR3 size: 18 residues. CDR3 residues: CASSQGLAGGQIQETQYF. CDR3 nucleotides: TGTGCCAGCAGCCAAGGGTTAGCGGGGGGCCAGATTCAAGAGACCCAGTACTTC.

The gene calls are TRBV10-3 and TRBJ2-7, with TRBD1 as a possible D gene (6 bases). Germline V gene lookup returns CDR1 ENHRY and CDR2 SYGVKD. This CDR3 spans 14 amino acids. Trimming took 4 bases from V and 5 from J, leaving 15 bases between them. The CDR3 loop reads CAISGGQQVHEQYF. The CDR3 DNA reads TGTGCCATCAGTGGCGGACAGCAGGTCCACGAGCAGTACTTC.

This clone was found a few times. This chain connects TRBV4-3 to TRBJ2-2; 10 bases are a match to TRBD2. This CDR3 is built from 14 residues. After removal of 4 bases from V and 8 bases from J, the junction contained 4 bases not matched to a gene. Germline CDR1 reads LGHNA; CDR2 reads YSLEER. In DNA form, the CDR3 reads TGCGCCAGCAGCCGCGGGGGACTAGCGGGGGAGCTGTTTTTT. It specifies CASSRGGLAGELFF.

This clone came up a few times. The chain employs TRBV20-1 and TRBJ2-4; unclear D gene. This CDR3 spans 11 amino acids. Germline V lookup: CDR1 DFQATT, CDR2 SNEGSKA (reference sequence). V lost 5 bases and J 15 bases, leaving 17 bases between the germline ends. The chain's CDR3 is CSAPLRGLAYF. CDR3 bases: TGCAGTGCTCCTCTCAGAGGTTTAGCGTACTTC.

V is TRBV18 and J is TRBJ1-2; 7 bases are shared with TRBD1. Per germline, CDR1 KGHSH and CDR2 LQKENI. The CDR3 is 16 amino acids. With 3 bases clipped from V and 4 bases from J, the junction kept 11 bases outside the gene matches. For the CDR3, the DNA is TGTGCCAGCTCACCGGTGGGTGAGACAGGGATCTATGGCTACACCTTC. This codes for CASSPVGETGIYGYTF.

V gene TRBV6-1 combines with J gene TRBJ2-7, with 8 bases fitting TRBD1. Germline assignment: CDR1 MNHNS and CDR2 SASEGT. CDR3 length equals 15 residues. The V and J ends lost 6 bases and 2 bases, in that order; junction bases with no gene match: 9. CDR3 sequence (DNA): TGTGCCAGCAGGGAGACCGGGACAGGCCCCTACGAGCAGTACTTC. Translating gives CASRETGTGPYEQYF.

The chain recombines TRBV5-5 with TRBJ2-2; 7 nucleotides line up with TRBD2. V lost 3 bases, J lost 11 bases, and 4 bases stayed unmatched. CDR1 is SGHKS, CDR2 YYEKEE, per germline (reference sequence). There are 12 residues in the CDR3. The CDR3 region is CASSSREEELFF. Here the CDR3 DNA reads TGTGCCAGCAGCTCTCGGGAGGAAGAGCTGTTTTTT.

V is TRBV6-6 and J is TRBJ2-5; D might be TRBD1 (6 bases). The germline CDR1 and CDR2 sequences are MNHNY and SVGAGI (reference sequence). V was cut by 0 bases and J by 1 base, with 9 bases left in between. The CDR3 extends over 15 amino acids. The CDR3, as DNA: TGTGCCAGCAGTTACTCGAGAGGGGGCCAAGAGACCCAGTACTTC. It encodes CASSYSRGGQETQYF.

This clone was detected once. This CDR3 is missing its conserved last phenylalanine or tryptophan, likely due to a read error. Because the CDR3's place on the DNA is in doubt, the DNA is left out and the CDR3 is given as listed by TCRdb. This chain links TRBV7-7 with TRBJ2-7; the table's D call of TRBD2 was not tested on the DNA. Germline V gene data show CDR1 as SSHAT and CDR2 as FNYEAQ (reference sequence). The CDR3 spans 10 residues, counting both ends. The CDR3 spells CASSNKRGPS.

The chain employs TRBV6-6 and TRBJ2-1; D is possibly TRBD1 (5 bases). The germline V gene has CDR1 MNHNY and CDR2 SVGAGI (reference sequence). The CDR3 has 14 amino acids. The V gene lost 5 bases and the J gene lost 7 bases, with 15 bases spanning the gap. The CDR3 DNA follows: TGTGCCAGCAGTCCTTACCTGACAGTGAATGAGCAGTTCTTC. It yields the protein CASSPYLTVNEQFF.

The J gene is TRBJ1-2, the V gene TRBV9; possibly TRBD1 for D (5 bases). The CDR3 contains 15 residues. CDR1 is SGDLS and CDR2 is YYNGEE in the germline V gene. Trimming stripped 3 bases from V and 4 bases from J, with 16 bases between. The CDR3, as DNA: TGTGCCAGCAGCGGCGGGGCGGTATATTTCTATGGCTACACCTTC. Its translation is CASSGGAVYFYGYTF.

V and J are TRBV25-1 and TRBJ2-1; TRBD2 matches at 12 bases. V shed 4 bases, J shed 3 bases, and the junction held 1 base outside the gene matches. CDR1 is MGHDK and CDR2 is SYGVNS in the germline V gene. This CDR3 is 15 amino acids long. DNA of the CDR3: TGTGCCAGCAGTGCACTAGCGGGGGGCTACAATGAGCAGTTCTTC. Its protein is CASSALAGGYNEQFF.

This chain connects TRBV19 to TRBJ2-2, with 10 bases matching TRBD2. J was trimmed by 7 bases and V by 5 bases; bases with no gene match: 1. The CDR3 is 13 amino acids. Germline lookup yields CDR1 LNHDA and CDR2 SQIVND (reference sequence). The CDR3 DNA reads TGTGCCAGTAGTCCTAGCGGGGGCGGGGAGCTGTTTTTT. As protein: CASSPSGGGELFF. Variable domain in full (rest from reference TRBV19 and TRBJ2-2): DGGITQSPKYLFRKEGQNVTLSCEQNLNHDAMYWYRQDPGQGLRLIYYSQIVNDFQKGDIAEGYSVSREKKESFPLTVTSAQKNPTAFYLCASSPSGGGELFFGEGSRLTVL.

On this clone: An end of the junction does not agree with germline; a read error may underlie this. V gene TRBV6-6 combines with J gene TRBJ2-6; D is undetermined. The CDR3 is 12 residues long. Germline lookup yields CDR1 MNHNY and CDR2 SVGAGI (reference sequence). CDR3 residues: CASSYSSGEISF. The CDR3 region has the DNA TGTGCCAGCAGTTACTCTTCCGGAGAGATCTCATTC.

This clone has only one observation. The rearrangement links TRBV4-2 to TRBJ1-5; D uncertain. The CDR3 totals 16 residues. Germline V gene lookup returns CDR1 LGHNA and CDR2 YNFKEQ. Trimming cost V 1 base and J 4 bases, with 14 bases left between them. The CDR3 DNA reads TGTGCCAGCAGCCAAGTACCTGGACTAAGAAATCAGCCCCAGCATTTT. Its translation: CASSQVPGLRNQPQHF.